Listed below are T cell receptor beta chains from one sample, sequenced in a study of blood T cell repertoires in COVID-19. Data came from immunoSEQ multiplex PCR; TCRdb stores just in-frame clones and leaves some out. The sample consists of 70,000 to 80,000 clones, 80% to 90% of them appearing once. What was sequenced was peripheral blood. These receptors originate from a woman between 45 and 60 years old with acute or convalescent COVID-19. Each CDR3 is given with its conserved first and last residue. A D gene is named only where the DNA matches it firmly. Clone size is given for some rows only: seen once, a few or many times, or a class if the clone is expanded.

d_gene: NA; j_gene: TRBJ2-2; abundance: NA; v_gene: TRBV5-6; CDR3aa: CASSLPRGLNTGELFF; CDR3nt: TGTGCCAGCAGCTTGCCCCGCGGTTTGAACACCGGGGAGCTGTTTTTT
d_gene: NA; j_gene: TRBJ2-2; abundance: NA; v_gene: TRBV18; CDR3aa: CASSPSDSRELFF; CDR3nt: TGTGCCAGCTCACCATCGGACAGCCGGGAGCTGTTTTTT
d_gene: NA; j_gene: TRBJ1-2; abundance: NA; v_gene: TRBV28; CDR3aa: CASSLRQPYGYTF; CDR3nt: TGTGCCAGCAGTTTAAGACAGCCCTATGGCTACACCTTC
d_gene: NA; j_gene: TRBJ1-4; abundance: NA; v_gene: TRBV5-1; CDR3aa: CASRTGRDNEKLFF; CDR3nt: TGCGCCAGCAGAACGGGCAGGGATAATGAAAAACTGTTTTTT
d_gene: NA; j_gene: TRBJ2-7; abundance: NA; v_gene: TRBV6-5; CDR3aa: CASSQLYEQYF; CDR3nt: TGTGCCAGCAGTCAACTCTACGAGCAGTACTTC
d_gene: NA; j_gene: TRBJ2-6; abundance: NA; v_gene: TRBV25-1; CDR3aa: CASSDTGTGANVLTF; CDR3nt: TGTGCCAGCAGTGATACAGGCACTGGGGCCAACGTCCTGACTTTC
d_gene: NA; j_gene: TRBJ1-4; abundance: NA; v_gene: TRBV6-8; CDR3aa: CASSYPRQPSGEKLFF; CDR3nt: TGTGCCAGCAGTTACCCGAGGCAGCCGAGCGGTGAAAAACTGTTTTTT
d_gene: NA; j_gene: TRBJ2-2; abundance: NA; v_gene: TRBV6-1; CDR3aa: CASSEIPLTPTNTGELFF; CDR3nt: TGTGCCAGCAGTGAAATACCCCTGACACCTACGAACACCGGGGAGCTGTTTTTT
d_gene: TRBD1; j_gene: TRBJ1-4; abundance: NA; v_gene: TRBV7-9; CDR3aa: CASSLHAGGNEKLFF; CDR3nt: TGTGCCAGCAGCTTACACGCAGGGGGTAATGAAAAACTGTTTTTT
d_gene: TRBD1; j_gene: TRBJ2-7; abundance: NA; v_gene: TRBV28; CDR3aa: CASSFGQAAQYF; CDR3nt: TGTGCCAGCAGTTTCGGACAGGCCGCGCAGTACTTC
d_gene: NA; j_gene: TRBJ1-5; abundance: NA; v_gene: TRBV15; CDR3aa: CATSRDLGVSNQPQHF; CDR3nt: TGTGCCACCAGCAGAGATCTTGGAGTTAGCAATCAGCCCCAGCATTTT
d_gene: NA; j_gene: TRBJ1-4; abundance: NA; v_gene: TRBV27; CDR3aa: CASSLNRASEKLFF; CDR3nt: TGTGCCAGCAGTCTTAACAGGGCCTCTGAAAAACTGTTTTTT
d_gene: NA; j_gene: TRBJ1-2; abundance: few; v_gene: TRBV29-1; CDR3aa: CSAPASGVGYTF; CDR3nt: TGCAGCGCCCCGGCATCGGGGGTTGGCTACACCTTC
d_gene: TRBD1; j_gene: TRBJ2-3; abundance: NA; v_gene: TRBV19; CDR3aa: CASSSRQGSDTQYF; CDR3nt: TGTGCCAGTAGTTCCAGACAGGGGTCAGATACGCAGTATTTT
d_gene: NA; j_gene: TRBJ2-1; abundance: NA; v_gene: TRBV5-5; CDR3aa: CASSLALSSYNEQFF; CDR3nt: TGTGCCAGCAGCTTGGCCCTGAGCTCCTACAATGAGCAGTTCTTC
d_gene: TRBD2; j_gene: TRBJ2-3; abundance: NA; v_gene: TRBV9; CDR3aa: CASSVRTSGKGTDTQYF; CDR3nt: TGTGCCAGCAGCGTAAGGACTAGCGGGAAGGGAACAGATACGCAGTATTTT
d_gene: NA; j_gene: TRBJ2-3; abundance: NA; v_gene: TRBV9; CDR3aa: CASSVETTTDTQYF; CDR3nt: TGTGCCAGCAGCGTAGAAACTACCACAGATACGCAGTATTTT
d_gene: NA; j_gene: TRBJ1-4; abundance: NA; v_gene: TRBV4-1; CDR3aa: CASSLSRERGFRNEKLFF; CDR3nt: TGCGCCAGCAGCCTTTCCCGCGAAAGGGGTTTTCGTAATGAAAAACTGTTTTTT
d_gene: TRBD1; j_gene: TRBJ2-3; abundance: NA; v_gene: TRBV6-5; CDR3aa: CASNPGQGSDTQYF; CDR3nt: TGTGCCAGCAATCCGGGACAGGGTTCAGATACGCAGTATTTT
d_gene: TRBD1; j_gene: TRBJ2-7; abundance: NA; v_gene: TRBV27; CDR3aa: CASSMTGGGHEQYF; CDR3nt: TGTGCCAGCAGTATGACAGGGGGGGGTCACGAGCAGTACTTC
d_gene: TRBD1; j_gene: TRBJ2-1; abundance: NA; v_gene: TRBV18; CDR3aa: CASSAQGLEQFF; CDR3nt: TGTGCCAGCTCAGCACAGGGGCTGGAGCAGTTCTTC
d_gene: NA; j_gene: TRBJ2-7; abundance: NA; v_gene: TRBV19; CDR3aa: CASSISSGGEQYF; CDR3nt: TGTGCCAGTAGTATATCGTCAGGGGGGGAGCAGTACTTC
d_gene: NA; j_gene: TRBJ2-3; abundance: NA; v_gene: TRBV30; CDR3aa: CAWTLGSTDTQYF; CDR3nt: TGTGCCTGGACACTAGGGAGCACAGATACGCAGTATTTT
d_gene: NA; j_gene: TRBJ1-5; abundance: NA; v_gene: TRBV18; CDR3aa: CASSYVAEAPQHF; CDR3nt: TGTGCCAGCTCGTATGTAGCCGAGGCGCCCCAGCATTTT
d_gene: TRBD2; j_gene: TRBJ2-5; abundance: NA; v_gene: TRBV5-4; CDR3aa: CASSPGGRGEETQYF; CDR3nt: TGTGCCAGCAGCCCGGGGGGGCGGGGAGAAGAGACCCAGTACTTC
d_gene: NA; j_gene: TRBJ1-2; abundance: few; v_gene: TRBV27; CDR3aa: CASSNGAGYGYTF; CDR3nt: TGTGCCAGCAGTAATGGAGCTGGATATGGCTACACCTTC
d_gene: TRBD2; j_gene: TRBJ2-5; abundance: NA; v_gene: TRBV14; CDR3aa: CASSESGLVETQYF; CDR3nt: TGTGCCAGCAGCGAAAGTGGACTAGTAGAGACCCAGTACTTC
d_gene: NA; j_gene: TRBJ1-5; abundance: NA; v_gene: TRBV30; CDR3aa: CAWGVNTGSGQPQHF; CDR3nt: TGTGCCTGGGGAGTAAATACAGGGTCGGGACAGCCCCAGCATTTT
d_gene: TRBD1; j_gene: TRBJ1-2; abundance: NA; v_gene: TRBV11-1; CDR3aa: CASSLGQGVNGYTF; CDR3nt: TGTGCCAGCAGCCTAGGACAGGGGGTCAATGGCTACACCTTC
d_gene: NA; j_gene: TRBJ2-7; abundance: NA; v_gene: TRBV30; CDR3aa: CAWSVQVHISYEQYF; CDR3nt: TGTGCCTGGAGTGTACAGGTACACATCTCCTACGAGCAGTACTTC
d_gene: NA; j_gene: TRBJ1-5; abundance: once; v_gene: TRBV19; CDR3aa: CASSLYRTVFPKEPQHF; CDR3nt: TGTGCCAGTAGTCTCTACAGGACAGTCTTTCCGAAAGAGCCCCAGCATTTT
d_gene: TRBD1; j_gene: TRBJ1-1; abundance: NA; v_gene: TRBV6-6; CDR3aa: CASSQQGATEAFF; CDR3nt: TGTGCCAGCAGTCAACAGGGGGCCACTGAAGCTTTCTTT
d_gene: NA; j_gene: TRBJ1-2; abundance: once; v_gene: TRBV7-2; CDR3aa: CASSNPAGGYTF; CDR3nt: TGTGCCAGCAGCAACCCGGCGGGGGGCTACACCTTC
d_gene: TRBD2; j_gene: TRBJ2-7; abundance: NA; v_gene: TRBV30; CDR3aa: CAWEAGTGGDREQYF; CDR3nt: TGTGCCTGGGAAGCGGGGACGGGAGGGGACCGCGAGCAGTACTTC
d_gene: NA; j_gene: TRBJ2-2; abundance: once; v_gene: TRBV6-2/TRBV6-3; CDR3aa: CASSYSTVDTGELFF; CDR3nt: TGTGCCAGCAGTTACTCTACGGTGGACACCGGGGAGCTGTTTTTT
d_gene: NA; j_gene: TRBJ2-1; abundance: once; v_gene: TRBV6-5; CDR3aa: CASSRSSETQFF; CDR3nt: TGTGCCAGCAGTCGGAGCTCAGAGACGCAGTTCTTC
d_gene: TRBD1; j_gene: TRBJ1-1; abundance: few; v_gene: TRBV9; CDR3aa: CASSEGTVGIAEAFF; CDR3nt: TGTGCCAGCAGCGAGGGGACAGTGGGGATTGCTGAAGCTTTCTTT